This TCR beta chain was identified during a study of post-analysis software for immune sequencing data. Study observations and caveats: A few TRBV segments (TRBV5-6, TRBV5-1 and TRBV20-1 among them) occurred more frequently in patients than in controls.

TCR beta libraries were prepared from cDNA with unique molecular identifiers. TCRdb re-analysed the PCR reads in MiXCR, keeping a single row per CDR3 protein. The profile shows about 570,000 distinct CDR3 sequences, roughly 34% of them singletons. The V gene end was trimmed by 0 bases and the J gene end by 2 bases; junction bases not matched to a gene: 3. CDR3 size: 15 residues. Per germline, CDR1 SGDLS and CDR2 YYNGEE. Notes on this clonotype: Its antigen is unidentified.

The sample was blood. The receptor was isolated from a girl aged 2 to 17 with multiple sclerosis. This rearrangement joins TRBV9 to TRBJ2-3, with 7 bases that match TRBD2. The DNA for the CDR3 is TGTGCCAGCAGCGTAGTGGGGGGGACCACAGATACGCAGTATTTT. It translates to CASSVVGGTTDTQYF.